This T cell receptor (beta chain) emerged from a study of blood T cell repertoires in COVID-19. Data came from immunoSEQ multiplex PCR; TCRdb stores just in-frame clones and leaves some out. This sample has about 180,000 clones, with under 90% found just once. V dropped 0 bases and J dropped 0 bases, with 12 bases sitting between them. The CDR3 contains 17 residues. Germline CDR1 reads KGHSH; CDR2 reads LQKENI. The receptor comes from a human donor in a cohort sampled during active COVID-19. Material for sequencing was peripheral blood. V usage is TRBV18 and J usage is TRBJ1-3; D is unclear. CDR3 DNA sequence: TGTGCCAGCTCACCACCCCCGGGGATAGTCTCTGGAAACACCATATATTTT. It specifies CASSPPPGIVSGNTIYF. The whole variable domain, filled in from reference TRBV18 and TRBJ1-3, reads NAGVMQNPRHLVRRRGQEARLRCSPMKGHSHVYWYRQLPEEGLKFMVYLQKENIIDESGMPKERFSAEFPKEGPSILRIQQVVRGDSAAYFCASSPPPGIVSGNTIYFGEGSWLTVV.